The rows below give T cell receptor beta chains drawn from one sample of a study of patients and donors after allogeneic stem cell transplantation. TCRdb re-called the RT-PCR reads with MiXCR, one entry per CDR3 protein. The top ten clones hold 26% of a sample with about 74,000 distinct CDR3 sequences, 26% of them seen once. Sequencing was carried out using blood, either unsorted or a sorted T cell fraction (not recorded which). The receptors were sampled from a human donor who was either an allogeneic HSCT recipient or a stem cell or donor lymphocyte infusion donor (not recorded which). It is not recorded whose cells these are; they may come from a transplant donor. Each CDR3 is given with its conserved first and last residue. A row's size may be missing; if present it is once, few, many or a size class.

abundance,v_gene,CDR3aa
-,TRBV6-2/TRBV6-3,CASSYSGDGQYF
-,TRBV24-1,CATRDSSGLDYGYTF
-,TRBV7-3,CASRLTGDTEAFF
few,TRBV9,CASSVNFPGPAGELFF
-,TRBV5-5,CASSWDGSNQPQHF
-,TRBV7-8,CASSLSRITDTQYF
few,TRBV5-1,CASSLVPGQGPVTEAFF
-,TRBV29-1,CSVEIAQAYEQYF
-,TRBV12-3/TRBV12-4,CASSLGGGYSNQPQHF
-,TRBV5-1,CASRFSGVITDTQYF
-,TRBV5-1,CASSLDGYNEQFF
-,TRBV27,CASSFSSVYGYTF
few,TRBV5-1,CASSSPGTNYEQYF
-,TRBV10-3,CAILSRSGTDSSYNSPLHF
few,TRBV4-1,CASSDRGATNEKLFF
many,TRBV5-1,CASSFQGSGNTIYF
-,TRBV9,CASSVEQLGNTIYF
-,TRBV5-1,CASSFGGGTGELFF
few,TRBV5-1,CASSLASGSYNEQFF
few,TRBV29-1,CSGGQGGTYEQYF
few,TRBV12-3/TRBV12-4,CASSRTSGSSGELFF
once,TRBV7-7,CASSQTVQNTGELFF
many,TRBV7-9,CASTNIPGRNTDTQYF
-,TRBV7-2,CASSGSVGLNQPQHF
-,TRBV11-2,CASSLRVRLAKNIQYF
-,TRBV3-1,CASSTGSNQPQHF
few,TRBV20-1,CSGKGVREKLFF
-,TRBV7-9,CASSRDRLEPYNSPLHF
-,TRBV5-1,CASSFTPNTEAFF
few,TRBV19,CASRSGHLNTEAFF
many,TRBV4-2,CASSQDSRGGTYGYTF
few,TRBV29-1,CSVAREHNEQFF
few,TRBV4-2,CASSQAGGDLSYEQYF
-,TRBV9,CASSVEPSRGSSYNEQFF
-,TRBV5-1,CASSLGGSALNTGELFF
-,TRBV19,CASRRGTGDNQPQHF
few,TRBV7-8,CASSPRVGGPDTQYF
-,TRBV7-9,CASSFDRGYEQYF
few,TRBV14,CASSPGGASEAFF
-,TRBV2,CASSLGVLNTEAFF
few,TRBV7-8,CASSLVLGGTEAFF
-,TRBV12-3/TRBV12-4,CASSDSERISEAFF
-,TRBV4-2,CASSQDESGGFNEQFF